This T cell receptor (beta chain) was identified in a study of regulatory dendritic cells for organ transplantation. Study observations and caveats: Mature dendritic cells appeared to drive more memory CD8+ clonal expansion than regulatory ones. Naive CD4+ and CD8+ repertoires were highly diverse; memory CD8+ was most oligoclonal.

The V and J ends lost 6 bases and 3 bases respectively, with 15 bases between them. CDR1 is MNHEY, CDR2 SVGAGI, per germline. This CDR3 comprises 15 residues. Allogeneic regulatory or mature dendritic cells were co-cultured for roughly five days with CFSE-labeled sorted T cells at 1:10. Points on this clone: Its specificity is unknown.

Measured with immunoSEQ multiplex PCR; TCRdb has only the in-frame clones, and not every one. The repertoire includes 20,000 or so clones, about 85% of them detected once, and 0.2% to 0.3% sits in the top ten. This chain joins TRBV6-5 and TRBJ1-3, with D unresolved. The sequenced sample was naive CD4+ T cells from blood cultured with dendritic cells. Subset defined: CD45RA+ naive T cells. The sequence derives from a human donor in good health. The CDR3 protein is CASRPGLLGGNTIYF. The CDR3 region has the DNA TGTGCCAGCAGGCCTGGTTTACTCGGTGGAAACACCATATATTTT.